This entry lists 6 T cell receptor beta chains sequenced from one sample in a study of cytomegalovirus exposure and HLA in healthy donors. Some clones are missing from TCRdb's copy, which holds only in-frame ones; the method was immunoSEQ multiplex PCR. The table shows 150,000 or so clones, with approximately 89% occurring only once. Material for sequencing was PBMCs. These receptors were taken from a woman younger than 35 in good health and CMV-seropositive.

The CDR3 DNA reads TGTGCCAGCAGCCAACGACAGGGTTATGGCTACACCTTC. This gives the protein CASSQRQGYGYTF. This rearrangement joins TRBV16 to TRBJ1-2; 7 bases match TRBD1. CDR1 and CDR2 (germline): KGHSY, FQNENV. This CDR3 region has 13 residues. The V segment lost 2 bases and the J segment 5 bases; nucleotides outside the gene matches: 2.

This chain uses TRBV19 with TRBJ2-2; the D is unclear. The germline V and J ends were trimmed by 7 bases and 0 bases, with 9 bases remaining between them. The germline CDR1 and CDR2 sequences are LNHDA and SQIVND (reference sequence). The CDR3 contains 14 residues. CDR3 DNA sequence: TGTGCCAGTAAGGTCGGGTCGAACACCGGGGAGCTGTTTTTT. As protein: CASKVGSNTGELFF.

This sequence joins TRBV6-4 and TRBJ2-7; TRBD2 matches 12 bases. The V gene end was trimmed by 7 bases and the J gene end by 0 bases; junction bases not matched to a gene: 10. Germline loops: CDR1 MRHNA, CDR2 SNTAGT. CDR3 length equals 17 residues. CDR3 coding DNA: TGTGCCAGCACCGAACTAGCGGGGGGCCCCAGCTCCTACGAGCAGTACTTC. Protein sequence: CASTELAGGPSSYEQYF.

This chain joins TRBV4-3 and TRBJ2-5, with 10 bases matching TRBD2. Germline V gene sequence: CDR1 LGHNA, CDR2 YSLEER. The CDR3 is 16 residues long. After removal of 0 bases from V and 5 bases from J, the junction contained 6 bases not matched to a gene. The chain's CDR3 is CASSQESGGAAETQYF. The DNA for the CDR3 is TGCGCCAGCAGCCAAGAGAGCGGGGGGGCTGCGGAGACCCAGTACTTC.

This clone has more than one count but fewer than ten. The CDR3 spells CASSFNGGAYEQYF. CDR3 nucleotides: TGTGCCAGCAGTTTTAACGGGGGGGCCTACGAGCAGTACTTC. The genes are TRBV2 and TRBJ2-7; 8 nucleotides line up with TRBD2. This CDR3 comprises 14 residues. Germline V gene lookup returns CDR1 SNHLY and CDR2 FYNNEI. V was pared by 5 bases and J by 2 bases, with 5 bases of the junction left unmatched.

V gene TRBV7-8 combines with J gene TRBJ2-5; 8 bases are shared with TRBD2. The CDR3 has 16 residues. CDR1 is SGHVS and CDR2 is FQNEAQ in the germline V gene. The V and J ends lost 0 bases and 1 base, in that order; junction bases with no gene match: 4. Here the CDR3 DNA reads TGTGCCAGCAGCTTAGCTTACGCGGGGGGCCAAGAGACCCAGTACTTC. This codes for CASSLAYAGGQETQYF.